One T cell receptor beta chain is described in this entry. Antigen specificity is unknown. This record belongs to a study of long-term antiretroviral therapy in people with HIV. The CDR3 contains 13 residues. V lost 5 bases to trimming and J lost 2 bases, with 9 bases between them. CDR1 and CDR2 from the germline V gene are SQVTM and ANQGSEA. Whole-study findings and limits: The repertoire was dominated at all time points by clones expanded before ART. Unavailable data included ART adherence, viral resistance and therapy changes (switches in treatment).

People in the study who had HIV all got their treatment in the United States. A v3.0 immunoSEQ assay was performed at survey level. Produced via immunoSEQ multiplex PCR; TCRdb's table is partial and in-frame only. The table lists 15,000 or so clones, about 81% of them singletons. Material: unsorted PBMCs, obtained 0.3 years before starting antiretroviral therapy. This receptor was taken from a man aged 50-59 years with HIV. This chain joins TRBV29-1 and TRBJ1-4; tentative D call: TRBD1 (5 bases). The CDR3 bases are TGCAGCGTTATGGGGCTGACTAATGAAAAACTGTTTTTT. This encodes CSVMGLTNEKLFF.